This note documents a single TCR beta chain sequence. Its antigen is still unknown. The sample comes from a study of a mutant IDH1 vaccine in newly diagnosed glioma. Time point denoted: week 47, end of study. What each vaccine dose contained was 300 ug of mutant IDH1 20-mer peptide, accompanied by topical imiquimod. Assay used: immunoSEQ multiplex PCR; TCRdb lists only in-frame clones, some missing. The repertoire holds approximately 52,000 clones, with more than 75% as singletons. Deletions cut 2 bases from V and 1 base from J, with 15 bases between. Germline lookup yields CDR1 SGHRS and CDR2 YFSETQ. The CDR3 is 16 amino acids.

The source material was PBMCs, sampled from a glioma patient whose treatment included an IDH1 peptide vaccine. This receptor was obtained from a woman aged 40 to 50 with glioma. Some clones in this sample may be carry-over from other donors' samples. The V gene is TRBV5-1, the J gene TRBJ2-5, with D tentatively TRBD1 (6 bases). CDR3 in amino acids: CASSLRGGGTQETQYF. The DNA of the CDR3 is TGCGCCAGCAGCTTAAGAGGTGGGGGCACCCAAGAGACCCAGTACTTC.